Shown below are 4 T cell receptor beta chains from a single sample sequenced in a study of spatial heterogeneity in lung cancer. TCRdb ran MiXCR on the 5' RACE reads and lists one entry per CDR3 protein. The data contain around 41,000 distinct CDR3 sequences, approximately 22% of them singletons. The time point denotes: blood at routine non-recurrence follow-up after resection. Sequencing used PBMCs, obtained at follow-up. The receptors were gathered from a female donor with early-stage non-small cell lung cancer.

The CDR3 sequence: CASSERPPGETQYF. CDR3 DNA sequence: TGCGCCAGCAGCGAGCGTCCCCCCGGGGAGACCCAGTACTTC. The J gene is TRBJ2-5, the V gene TRBV5-1, with D unresolved. This CDR3 region has 14 residues. Germline CDR1 reads SGHRS; CDR2 reads YFSETQ. The V end was cut by 4 bases, the J end by 5 bases, with 15 bases between.

This clonotype was seen only a few times. V and J are TRBV2 and TRBJ2-5; a weak D match, TRBD2 (5 bases). There are 13 residues in the CDR3. Germline V gene data show CDR1 as SNHLY and CDR2 as FYNNEI. Between the trimmed V and J ends, which lost 3 bases and 2 bases, there was a span of 7 bases. The CDR3 reads CASSEDLQETQYF. In nucleotides, the CDR3 is TGTGCCAGCAGTGAGGACTTGCAAGAGACCCAGTACTTC.

This rearrangement joins TRBV12-3 or TRBV12-4 to TRBJ2-1, with D perhaps TRBD1 (8 bases). V shed 7 bases and J shed 14 bases, with 15 bases lying between them. The CDR3 covers 11 residues. This chain's CDR3 is CASTQGAGEFF. CDR3 in DNA: TGTGCCAGCACCCAGGGGGCGGGGGAGTTCTTC.

This clonotype showed up just a few times. This chain uses TRBV30 with TRBJ2-7; D call uncertain. This CDR3 spans 11 amino acids. The germline gives CDR1 GTSNPN, CDR2 SVGIG (reference sequence). The germline V and J ends were trimmed by 5 bases and 9 bases, with 14 bases remaining between them. The DNA for the CDR3 is TGTGCCTGGGCTACAAGGAAGATGCAGTACGTC. Translated: CAWATRKMQYV.